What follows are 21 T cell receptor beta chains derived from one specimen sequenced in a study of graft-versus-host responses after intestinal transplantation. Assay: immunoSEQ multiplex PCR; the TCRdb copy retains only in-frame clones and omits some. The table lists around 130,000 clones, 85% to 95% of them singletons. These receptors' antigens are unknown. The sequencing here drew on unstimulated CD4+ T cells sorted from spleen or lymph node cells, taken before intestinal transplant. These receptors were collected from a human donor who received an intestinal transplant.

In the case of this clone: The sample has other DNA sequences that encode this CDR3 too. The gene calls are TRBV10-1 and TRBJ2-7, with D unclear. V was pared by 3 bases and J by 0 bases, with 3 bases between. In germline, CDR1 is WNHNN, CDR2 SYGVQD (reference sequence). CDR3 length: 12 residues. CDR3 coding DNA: TGCGCCAGCAGTGAATACTCCTACGAGCAGTACTTC. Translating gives CASSEYSYEQYF.

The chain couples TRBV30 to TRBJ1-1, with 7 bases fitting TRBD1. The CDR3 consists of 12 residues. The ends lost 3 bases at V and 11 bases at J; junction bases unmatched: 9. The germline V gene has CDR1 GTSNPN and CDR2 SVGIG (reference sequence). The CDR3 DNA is TGTGCCTGGAGCCCACTGACAGGGTTGGCTTTCTTT. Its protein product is CAWSPLTGLAFF.

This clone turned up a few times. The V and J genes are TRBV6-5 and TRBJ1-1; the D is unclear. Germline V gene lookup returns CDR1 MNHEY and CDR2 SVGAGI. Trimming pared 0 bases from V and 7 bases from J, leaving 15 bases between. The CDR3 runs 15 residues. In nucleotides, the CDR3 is TGTGCCAGCAGTTACTCGAAGGAGGGATTGAATGAAGCTTTCTTT. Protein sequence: CASSYSKEGLNEAFF.

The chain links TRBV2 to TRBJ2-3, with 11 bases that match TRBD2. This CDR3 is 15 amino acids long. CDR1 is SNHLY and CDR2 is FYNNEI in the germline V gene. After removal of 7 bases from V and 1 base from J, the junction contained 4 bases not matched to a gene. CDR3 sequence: CASTLAGGGTDTQYF. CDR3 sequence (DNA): TGTGCCAGCACCTTAGCGGGGGGGGGCACAGATACGCAGTATTTT.

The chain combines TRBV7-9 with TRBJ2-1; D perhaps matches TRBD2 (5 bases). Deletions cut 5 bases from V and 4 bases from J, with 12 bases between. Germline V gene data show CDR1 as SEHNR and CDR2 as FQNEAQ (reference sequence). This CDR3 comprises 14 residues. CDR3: CASSNRRGYNEQFF. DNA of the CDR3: TGTGCCAGCAGCAATAGACGGGGTTACAATGAGCAGTTCTTC.

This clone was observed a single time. This chain's CDR3 is CSVDWVEAMTRYTF. In DNA form, the CDR3 reads TGCAGCGTTGACTGGGTTGAAGCAATGACTCGCTACACCTTC. J is TRBJ1-2 and V is TRBV29-1, with D unclear. This CDR3 is built from 14 residues. V was cut by 3 bases and J by 9 bases, with 20 bases left in between. Germline assignment: CDR1 SQVTM and CDR2 ANQGSEA.

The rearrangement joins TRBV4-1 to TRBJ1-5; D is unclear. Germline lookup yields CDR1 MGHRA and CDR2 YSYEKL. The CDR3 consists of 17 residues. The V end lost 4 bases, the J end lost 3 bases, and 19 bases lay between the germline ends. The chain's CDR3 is CASSPSATGPTNQPQHF. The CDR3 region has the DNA TGCGCCAGCAGCCCATCCGCGACCGGGCCAACCAATCAGCCCCAGCATTTT.

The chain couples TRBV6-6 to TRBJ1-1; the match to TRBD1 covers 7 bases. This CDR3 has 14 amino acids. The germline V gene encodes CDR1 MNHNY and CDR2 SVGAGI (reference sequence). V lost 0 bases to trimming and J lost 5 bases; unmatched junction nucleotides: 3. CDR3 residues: CASSYSTGRTEAFF. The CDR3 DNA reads TGTGCCAGCAGTTACTCGACAGGGCGGACTGAAGCTTTCTTT.

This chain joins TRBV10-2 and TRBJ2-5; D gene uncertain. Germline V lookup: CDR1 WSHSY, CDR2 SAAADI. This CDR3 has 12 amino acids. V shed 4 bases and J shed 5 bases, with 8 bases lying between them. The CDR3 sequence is CASSVAPETQYF. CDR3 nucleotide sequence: TGCGCCAGCAGTGTAGCCCCCGAGACCCAGTACTTC.

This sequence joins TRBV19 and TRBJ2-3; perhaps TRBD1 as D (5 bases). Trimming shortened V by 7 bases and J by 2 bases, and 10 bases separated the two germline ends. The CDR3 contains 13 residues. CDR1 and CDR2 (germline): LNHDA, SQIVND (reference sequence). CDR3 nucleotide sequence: TGTGCCAGTAAAAAGGGGAACACAGATACGCAGTATTTT. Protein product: CASKKGNTDTQYF.

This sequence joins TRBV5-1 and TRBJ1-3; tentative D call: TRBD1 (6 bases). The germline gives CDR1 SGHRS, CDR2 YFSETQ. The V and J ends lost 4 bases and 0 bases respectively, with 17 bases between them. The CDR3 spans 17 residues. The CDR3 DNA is TGCGCCAGCAGCGTGGGGCCACAGGGTATCTCTGGAAACACCATATATTTT. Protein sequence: CASSVGPQGISGNTIYF. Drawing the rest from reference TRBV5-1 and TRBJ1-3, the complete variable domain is KAGVTQTPRYLIKTRGQQVTLSCSPISGHRSVSWYQQTPGQGLQFLFEYFSETQRNKGNFPGRFSGRQFSNSRSEMNVSTLELGDSALYLCASSVGPQGISGNTIYFGEGSWLTVV.

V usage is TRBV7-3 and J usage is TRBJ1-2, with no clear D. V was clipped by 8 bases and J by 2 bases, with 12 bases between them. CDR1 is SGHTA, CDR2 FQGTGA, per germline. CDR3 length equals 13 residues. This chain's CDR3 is CASGQQGNYGYTF. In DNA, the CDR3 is TGTGCCAGCGGCCAACAAGGAAACTATGGCTACACCTTC.

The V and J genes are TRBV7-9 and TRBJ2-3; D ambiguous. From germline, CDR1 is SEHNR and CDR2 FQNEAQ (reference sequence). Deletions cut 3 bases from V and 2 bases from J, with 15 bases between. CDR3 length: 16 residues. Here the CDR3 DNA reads TGTGCCAGCAGCTTTCGGGTCGGCAGACTCACAGATACGCAGTATTTT. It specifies CASSFRVGRLTDTQYF.

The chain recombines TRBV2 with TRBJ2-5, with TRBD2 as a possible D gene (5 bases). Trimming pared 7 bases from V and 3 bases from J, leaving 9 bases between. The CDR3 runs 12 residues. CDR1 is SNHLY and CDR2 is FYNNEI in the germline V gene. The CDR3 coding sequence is TGTGCCAGCAAGGACTGGGAAGAGACCCAGTACTTC. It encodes CASKDWEETQYF.

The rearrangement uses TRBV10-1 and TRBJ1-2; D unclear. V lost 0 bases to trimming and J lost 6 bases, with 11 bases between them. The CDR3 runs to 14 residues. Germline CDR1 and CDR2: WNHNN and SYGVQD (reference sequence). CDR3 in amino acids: CASSESAAFDGYTF. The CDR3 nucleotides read TGCGCCAGCAGTGAGTCGGCGGCCTTCGATGGCTACACCTTC.

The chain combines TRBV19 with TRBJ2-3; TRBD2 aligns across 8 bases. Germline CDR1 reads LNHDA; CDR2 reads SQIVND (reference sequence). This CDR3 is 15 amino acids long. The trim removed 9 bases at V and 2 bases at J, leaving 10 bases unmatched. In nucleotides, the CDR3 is TGTGCCAGCCGCCCGGGGGGGCCCTACACAGATACGCAGTATTTT. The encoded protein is CASRPGGPYTDTQYF.

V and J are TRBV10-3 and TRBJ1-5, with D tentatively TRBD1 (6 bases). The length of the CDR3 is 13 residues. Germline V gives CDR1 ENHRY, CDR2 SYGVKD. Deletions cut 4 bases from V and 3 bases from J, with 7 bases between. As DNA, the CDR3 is TGTGCCATCAGTGGGGGGCACAATCAGCCCCAGCATTTT. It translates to CAISGGHNQPQHF.

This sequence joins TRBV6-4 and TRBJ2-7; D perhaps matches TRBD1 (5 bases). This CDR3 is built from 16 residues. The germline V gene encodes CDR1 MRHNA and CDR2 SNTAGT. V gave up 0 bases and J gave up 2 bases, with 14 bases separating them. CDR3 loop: CASSDSVGQTAYEQYF. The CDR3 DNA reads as TGTGCCAGCAGTGACTCCGTGGGGCAGACAGCCTACGAGCAGTACTTC.

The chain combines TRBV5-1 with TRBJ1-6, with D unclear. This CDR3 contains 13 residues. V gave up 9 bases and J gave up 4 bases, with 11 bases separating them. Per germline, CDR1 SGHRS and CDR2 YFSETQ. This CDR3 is CATNKPYNSPLHF. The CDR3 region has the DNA TGCGCCACCAACAAACCGTATAATTCACCCCTCCACTTT.

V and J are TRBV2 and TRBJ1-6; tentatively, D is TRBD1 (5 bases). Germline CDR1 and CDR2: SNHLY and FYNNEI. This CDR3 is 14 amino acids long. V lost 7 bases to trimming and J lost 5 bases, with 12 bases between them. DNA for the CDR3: TGTGCCAGCAAGGGGCGTATCGATAATTCACCCCTCCACTTT. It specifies CASKGRIDNSPLHF.

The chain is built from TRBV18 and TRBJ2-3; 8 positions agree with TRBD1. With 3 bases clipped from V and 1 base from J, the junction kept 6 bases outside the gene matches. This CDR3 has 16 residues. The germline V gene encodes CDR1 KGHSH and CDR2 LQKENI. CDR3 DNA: TGTGCCAGCTCACCCCCCTGGACAGGGCGCACAGATACGCAGTATTTT. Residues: CASSPPWTGRTDTQYF.